These 30 T cell receptor beta chains originate from one sample sequenced in a study of blood T cell repertoires in COVID-19. Generated by immunoSEQ multiplex PCR, the TCRdb table keeps only in-frame clones and is missing some. The profile shows fewer than 350,000 clones, 80% to 90% of them singletons. What was sequenced was PBMCs or T cells enriched from blood (not recorded which). The receptors originated from a man between 25 and 39 years old who had recovered from COVID-19.

Concerning this clone: The sample has other DNA sequences that encode this CDR3 too. This chain links TRBV21-1 with TRBJ1-1; whether TRBD1, the table's D call, matches the DNA was not checked. TRBV21-1 is a pseudogene. The length of the CDR3 is 20 residues. CDR3 DNA: TGTGCCAGCAGCGAAACCGGGACAGGGGACGGACGGCCTTTAAACACTGAGGCTTTCTTT. It specifies CASSETGTGDGRPLNTEAFF.

V usage is TRBV19 and J usage is TRBJ1-5, with TRBD1 matching 7 bases. Germline V gene data show CDR1 as LNHDA and CDR2 as SQIVND (reference sequence). With 5 bases clipped from V and 0 bases from J, the junction kept 7 bases outside the gene matches. This CDR3 region has 16 residues. CDR3 sequence (DNA): TGTGCCAGTAGTGTACCACAGGGGTATAGCAATCAGCCCCAGCATTTT. Encoded protein: CASSVPQGYSNQPQHF. Based on the CDR3 plus reference TRBV19 and TRBJ1-5, the full variable domain is DGGITQSPKYLFRKEGQNVTLSCEQNLNHDAMYWYRQDPGQGLRLIYYSQIVNDFQKGDIAEGYSVSREKKESFPLTVTSAQKNPTAFYLCASSVPQGYSNQPQHFGDGTRLSIL.

The chain recombines TRBV4-1 with TRBJ1-6, with no clear D. CDR1 MGHRA and CDR2 YSYEKL come from the germline V gene. Between the trimmed V and J ends, which lost 8 bases and 10 bases, there was a span of 18 bases. The CDR3 is made up of 14 amino acids. The DNA of the CDR3 is TGCGCCAGCCGCAGGCTCCTCGAAGAGTCACCCCTCCACTTT. It yields the protein CASRRLLEESPLHF.

The chain recombines TRBV9 with TRBJ1-1; 7 nucleotides match TRBD1. The CDR3 runs 14 residues. The V gene's germline CDR1 is SGDLS and CDR2 YYNGEE. Unmatched junction bases numbered 6, after V lost 3 bases and J lost 4 bases. This chain's CDR3 is CASSAGTASTEAFF. CDR3 nucleotides: TGTGCCAGCAGCGCGGGGACAGCGAGCACTGAAGCTTTCTTT.

The J gene is TRBJ2-7, the V gene TRBV5-6; no reliable D call. CDR3 size: 13 residues. Per germline, CDR1 SGHDT and CDR2 YYEEEE. V lost 0 bases and J lost 3, with 7 bases in between. CDR3 residues: CASSLAGHYEQYF. DNA of the CDR3: TGTGCCAGCAGCTTGGCTGGGCACTACGAGCAGTACTTC.

The chain recombines TRBV5-1 with TRBJ1-3; a weak D match, TRBD1 (6 bases). This CDR3 is built from 15 residues. V lost 1 base and J lost 2, with 10 bases in between. Germline V CDR1 and CDR2: SGHRS, YFSETQ. CDR3 sequence: CASSLSTGTGNTIYF. The CDR3 coding sequence is TGCGCCAGCAGCTTGTCTACAGGGACTGGAAACACCATATATTTT.

The CDR3 region has the DNA TGCAGCGTTGAAACTATGGCGGGGGGGCATGAAGGTCAAGAGACCCAGTACTTC. Protein: CSVETMAGGHEGQETQYF. This chain connects TRBV29-1 to TRBJ2-5; 9 nucleotides line up with TRBD2. V lost 2 bases to trimming and J lost 2 bases; unmatched junction nucleotides: 15. There are 18 residues in the CDR3. Germline loops: CDR1 SQVTM, CDR2 ANQGSEA.

The CDR3 DNA is TGTGCCAGCAGCTTTGACAGGGGGACTCCCTCTGGAAACACCATATATTTT. It specifies CASSFDRGTPSGNTIYF. The chain employs TRBV7-9 and TRBJ1-3, with 9 bases that match TRBD1. This CDR3 is 17 amino acids long. Germline V gene sequence: CDR1 SEHNR, CDR2 FQNEAQ (reference sequence). J lost 0 bases, V lost 3 bases, and 6 bases had no gene match.

V is TRBV7-8 and J is TRBJ2-7; tentative D call: TRBD1 (6 bases). The CDR3 consists of 16 residues. Between the trimmed V and J ends, which lost 1 base and 1 base, there was a span of 14 bases. CDR1 and CDR2 (germline): SGHVS, FQNEAQ. The CDR3 DNA sequence: TGTGCCAGCAGCTTAGGTCTGGGGGCCCCTTCCTACGAGCAGTACTTC. Residues: CASSLGLGAPSYEQYF.

The chain employs TRBV7-9 and TRBJ1-1; a weak D match, TRBD1 (6 bases). V shed 5 bases and J shed 1 base, with 11 bases lying between them. Germline CDR1 and CDR2: SEHNR and FQNEAQ (reference sequence). The CDR3 loop spans 14 amino acids. CDR3 bases: TGTGCCAGCAGCCCCCCCAGGGGGAACACTGAAGCTTTCTTT. Amino acids: CASSPPRGNTEAFF.

The chain joins TRBV5-5 to TRBJ1-2; TRBD1 agrees at 10 bases. Losses at the gene ends were 4 bases for V and 6 bases for J; bases not matched to a gene: 9. Germline V CDR1 and CDR2: SGHKS, YYEKEE (reference sequence). The CDR3 sequence is 15 residues long. The CDR3 DNA reads TGTGCCAGCAGCGTGGACAGGGGGTCGGTGGATGGCTACACCTTC. It is translated as CASSVDRGSVDGYTF.

The chain links TRBV4-3 to TRBJ2-1; TRBD2 might be the D (7 bases). Germline CDR1 is LGHNA and CDR2 is YSLEER. CDR3 length equals 17 residues. Trimming removed 0 bases at V and 7 bases at J, with 19 bases between. The CDR3 nucleotides are TGCGCCAGCAGCCAAGATTGGGCCGGGGGGCTCTTAAATGAGCAGTTCTTC. Its translation is CASSQDWAGGLLNEQFF.

This clone has only a few counts. The V call is TRBV19, the J call TRBJ1-5; 7 bases agree with TRBD1. The ends lost 6 bases at V and 9 bases at J; junction bases unmatched: 5. This CDR3 comprises 12 residues. Germline V gene data show CDR1 as LNHDA and CDR2 as SQIVND (reference sequence). The CDR3 sequence is CASSHRGGPQHF. The CDR3, as DNA: TGTGCCAGTAGCCACAGGGGTGGGCCCCAGCATTTT.

The V gene is TRBV5-6, the J gene TRBJ2-1; 12 bases line up with TRBD2. The CDR3 spans 17 residues. Looked up from germline, CDR1 is SGHDT and CDR2 is YYEEEE. V shed 3 bases and J 7 bases; nucleotides not matched to a gene: 11. The DNA of the CDR3 is TGTGCCAGCAGCTACGATAACCTAGCGGGGGGGCCAAATGAGCAGTTCTTC. It codes for CASSYDNLAGGPNEQFF.

This rearrangement joins TRBV7-9 to TRBJ2-1; 12 bases are shared with TRBD2. Germline-derived CDR1 and CDR2 are SEHNR and FQNEAQ (reference sequence). This CDR3 is built from 17 residues. The junction had 10 bases not matched to a gene; V was cut back by 6 bases and J by 4 bases. DNA of the CDR3: TGTGCCAGCAGACAACGACTAGCGGGGGCCCGGTACAATGAGCAGTTCTTC. Translation: CASRQRLAGARYNEQFF.

As regards this clone: A junction boundary mismatches the germline segment, possibly from a read error. The CDR3 loop is CASSMGRGGTTEKLFF. The CDR3 DNA reads as TGTGCCAGTAGTATGGGTCGGGGAGGAACTACTGAAAAACTGTTTTTT. The chain uses TRBV19 and TRBJ1-4; D unclear. Germline V lookup: CDR1 LNHDA, CDR2 SQIVND (reference sequence). This CDR3 is built from 16 residues.

The V gene is TRBV4-2, the J gene TRBJ1-4; weak D call: TRBD1 (5 bases). Germline V gene sequence: CDR1 LGHNA, CDR2 YNFKEQ. The CDR3 is made up of 13 amino acids. Trimming stripped 11 bases from V and 3 bases from J, with 13 bases between. The CDR3 DNA reads TGTGCCGGGAGCCGGGGGGCTAATGAAAAACTGTTTTTT. Its protein is CAGSRGANEKLFF.

CDR3 region: CASSEPRDRSFPARGYTF. The CDR3 DNA is TGTGCCAGCAGCGAACCCCGGGACAGGAGTTTTCCCGCTCGCGGCTACACCTTC. The V call is TRBV21-1, the J call TRBJ1-2; the tabulated D call, TRBD1, remains unverified against the DNA. TRBV21-1 has pseudogene status. This CDR3 is built from 18 residues.

This clone occurred a few times. The chain recombines TRBV19 with TRBJ2-5; 11 bases line up with TRBD2. Germline lookup yields CDR1 LNHDA and CDR2 SQIVND (reference sequence). J gave up 6 bases and V 6 bases, and 6 bases lay outside the gene matches. This CDR3 spans 14 amino acids. In DNA form, the CDR3 reads TGTGCCAGTAGGCTGACTAGCGGGGTAAAGACCCAGTACTTC. As protein: CASRLTSGVKTQYF.

The chain uses TRBV6-1 and TRBJ1-2; 7 bases are a match to TRBD1. The trim removed 0 bases at V and 8 bases at J, leaving 3 bases unmatched. Germline CDR1 reads MNHNS; CDR2 reads SASEGT. CDR3 length equals 13 residues. The CDR3 region is CASSEATGVGYTF. As DNA, the CDR3 is TGTGCCAGCAGTGAAGCCACAGGGGTCGGCTACACCTTC.

The count of this clone is one. The V and J genes are TRBV4-3 and TRBJ1-1; no clear D. The CDR3 is made up of 15 amino acids. Looked up from germline, CDR1 is LGHNA and CDR2 is YSLEER. V was cut by 1 base and J by 2 bases, with 11 bases left in between. CDR3 in amino acids: CASSQAARGNTEAFF. The CDR3 bases are TGCGCCAGCAGCCAAGCCGCGCGAGGAAACACTGAAGCTTTCTTT.

A note on this clone: At the DNA level, this CDR3 is encoded by other sequences in the same sample as well. J is TRBJ2-1 and V is TRBV4-3; the match to TRBD1 covers 8 bases. The CDR3 is made up of 16 amino acids. With V trimmed by 1 base and J by 3 bases, 5 bases remained unmatched. CDR1 and CDR2 (germline): LGHNA, YSLEER. CDR3 sequence reads: CASSQGRTGSYNEQFF. CDR3 sequence (DNA): TGCGCCAGCAGCCAAGGCCGGACAGGGAGCTACAATGAGCAGTTCTTC.

The chain uses TRBV4-1 and TRBJ1-1; D is unresolved. This CDR3 has 15 amino acids. V was clipped by 4 bases and J by 2 bases, with 14 bases between them. The germline CDR1 and CDR2 sequences are MGHRA and YSYEKL. CDR3 residues: CASSPGGWPNTEAFF. CDR3 DNA: TGCGCCAGCAGCCCCGGAGGCTGGCCCAACACTGAAGCTTTCTTT.

This CDR3 is CASSHPGGSGYTF. The CDR3 nucleotides are TGTGCCAGCAGCCATCCAGGGGGCTCTGGCTACACCTTC. The chain recombines TRBV4-2 with TRBJ1-2; 8 bases match TRBD1. After removal of 3 bases from V and 7 bases from J, the junction contained 4 bases not matched to a gene. This CDR3 region has 13 residues. Germline loops: CDR1 LGHNA, CDR2 YNFKEQ.

This chain joins TRBV12-5 and TRBJ1-2, with a weak D call TRBD1 (6 bases). In germline, CDR1 is LGHNT, CDR2 FRNRAP. The CDR3 has 16 amino acids. V was shortened by 1 base and J by 1 base, with 13 bases between the two germline ends. The CDR3 nucleotides read TGTGCTAGTGGTTTGGCGGACAGTGTCCATAACTATGGCTACACCTTC. Translated: CASGLADSVHNYGYTF.

The rearrangement joins TRBV9 to TRBJ2-2; the D is unclear. Trimming shortened V by 2 bases and J by 5 bases, and 7 bases separated the two germline ends. Per the germline V gene, CDR1 is SGDLS and CDR2 is YYNGEE. CDR3 length equals 13 residues. CDR3 sequence (DNA): TGTGCCAGCAGCGTTCAGATAACCGGGGAGCTGTTTTTT. Protein product: CASSVQITGELFF.

The V gene is TRBV5-6, the J gene TRBJ1-2; D is unclear. This CDR3 spans 12 amino acids. Germline-derived CDR1 and CDR2 are SGHDT and YYEEEE. Trimming removed 4 bases from V and 8 bases from J, with 12 bases in between. The chain's CDR3 is CASSEGLVGYTF. CDR3 in DNA: TGTGCCAGCAGCGAGGGATTGGTCGGCTACACCTTC. The whole variable domain, remainder taken from reference TRBV5-6 and TRBJ1-2, is DAGVTQSPTHLIKTRGQQVTLRCSPKSGHDTVSWYQQALGQGPQFIFQYYEEEERQRGNFPDRFSGHQFPNYSSELNVNALLLGDSALYLCASSEGLVGYTFGSGTRLTVV.

CDR3 loop: CASSVFGGQETQYF. For the CDR3, the DNA is TGTGCCAGCAGCGTATTCGGGGGGCAAGAGACCCAGTACTTC. The V and J genes are TRBV9 and TRBJ2-5; 7 bases map to TRBD2. The CDR3 is made up of 14 amino acids. V was clipped by 1 base and J by 2 bases; unmatched bases: 2. Germline values: CDR1 SGDLS, CDR2 YYNGEE.

V is TRBV6-5 and J is TRBJ2-4, with TRBD1 as a possible D gene (5 bases). V dropped 5 bases and J dropped 6 bases, with 14 bases sitting between them. The CDR3 length is 14 residues. Germline-derived CDR1 and CDR2 are MNHEY and SVGAGI. The CDR3 here is CASSNFYQGNIQYF. The DNA for the CDR3 is TGTGCCAGCAGTAACTTTTATCAGGGAAACATTCAGTACTTC.

The chain has TRBV19 and TRBJ1-5, with 8 nucleotides matching TRBD1. Germline V gene data show CDR1 as LNHDA and CDR2 as SQIVND (reference sequence). After removal of 4 bases from V and 4 bases from J, the junction contained 6 bases not matched to a gene. The CDR3 sequence is 15 residues long. The CDR3 reads CASSRQGRPNQPQHF. In DNA, the CDR3 is TGTGCCAGTAGTAGACAGGGGCGCCCGAATCAGCCCCAGCATTTT.